This T cell receptor (beta chain) was sequenced during a study of shared clonotypes between healthy human individuals. Germline CDR1 SGHTA, CDR2 FQGNSA. V lost 3 bases to trimming and J lost 2 bases; unmatched junction nucleotides: 4. This CDR3 has 15 residues. The assay was carried out at the deep level. Sequencing was performed with immunoSEQ multiplex PCR; in TCRdb, only in-frame clones are kept and a portion is missing. The repertoire holds about 480,000 clones, with 60% to 80% as singletons. This receptor was taken from a middle-aged woman in good health. Some clones in this sample may be carry-over from other donors' samples. The sequenced material came from PBMCs. The rearrangement links TRBV7-2 to TRBJ2-7; 10 bases align to TRBD2. CDR3 sequence (DNA): TGTGCCAGCAGCTTGTCCCTAGCGGGAGCCTACGAGCAGTACTTC. Protein: CASSLSLAGAYEQYF.